Listed below are T cell receptor beta chains from one sample, sequenced in a study of early T cells in non-severe SARS-CoV-2 infection. TCRdb reanalysed the 5' RACE reads using MiXCR and keeps one entry per CDR3 protein. The table shows 35,000 to 40,000 distinct CDR3 sequences, with under 6.5% occurring only once. Sequencing input: whole blood. Receptors were obtained from an adult who was a healthcare worker with PCR-confirmed SARS-CoV-2 infection or an uninfected control (not recorded which). Both conserved end residues are part of each CDR3. The D gene is left open where the match is weak. Not all rows give a size; the values are once, few, many and, for expanded clones, a class.

j_call	v_call	cdr3_length	clone_size	d_call	cdr3_aa	cdr3_nt
TRBJ2-1	TRBV5-1	16	many	NA	CASSPFGSGISDEQFF	TGCGCCAGCAGCCCTTTCGGATCCGGGATATCGGATGAGCAGTTCTTC
TRBJ2-5	TRBV19	14	NA	TRBD1	CASSIGQVQETQYF	TGTGCCAGTAGTATTGGACAGGTACAAGAGACCCAGTACTTC
TRBJ2-6	TRBV7-2	16	NA	TRBD1	CASSLTTGAGANVLTF	TGTGCCAGCAGCTTGACGACAGGGGCTGGGGCCAACGTCCTGACTTTC
TRBJ1-2	TRBV9	13	many	NA	CASSVVQGFGYTF	TGTGCCAGCAGCGTAGTTCAGGGGTTTGGCTACACCTTC
TRBJ2-1	TRBV14	14	many	NA	CASSQKSGYNEQFF	TGTGCCAGCAGCCAGAAATCGGGGTACAATGAGCAGTTCTTC
TRBJ1-3	TRBV12-5	15	many	NA	CASGSAFSSGNTIYF	TGTGCTAGTGGTTCCGCCTTTAGCTCTGGAAACACCATATATTTT
TRBJ2-7	TRBV7-9	12	many	TRBD1	CASGTASYEQYF	TGTGCGTCCGGGACAGCGTCCTACGAGCAGTACTTC
TRBJ2-7	TRBV7-2	14	NA	TRBD1	CASSHPGTAYEQYF	TGTGCCAGCAGCCACCCCGGGACAGCCTACGAGCAGTACTTC
TRBJ2-5	TRBV4-3	13	many	NA	CASSQRFQETQYF	TGCGCCAGCAGCCAACGGTTCCAAGAGACCCAGTACTTC
TRBJ2-5	TRBV6-6	13	NA	NA	CASSIQGRETQYF	TGTGCCAGCAGCATACAGGGTCGAGAGACCCAGTACTTC
TRBJ2-3	TRBV20-1	15	NA	NA	CSAFHGRDYTDTQYF	TGCAGTGCTTTCCATGGACGGGATTACACAGATACGCAGTATTTT
TRBJ1-1	TRBV9	17	many	NA	CASSVSPRTAMNTEAFF	TGTGCCAGCAGCGTCTCCCCACGGACAGCTATGAACACTGAAGCTTTCTTT
TRBJ2-5	TRBV10-3	16	NA	TRBD1	CAISDGGGQGSETQYF	TGTGCCATCAGTGATGGGGGCGGACAGGGTTCAGAGACCCAGTACTTC
TRBJ1-1	TRBV20-1	12	many	NA	CSAQEPNTEAFF	TGCAGTGCCCAAGAGCCGAACACTGAAGCTTTCTTT
TRBJ1-1	TRBV20-1	14	NA	NA	CSATKGRENTEAFF	TGCAGTGCTACCAAAGGACGGGAGAACACTGAAGCTTTCTTT
TRBJ1-2	TRBV9	11	few	NA	CASGTMDGYTF	TGTGCCAGCGGGACAATGGATGGCTACACCTTC
TRBJ2-3	TRBV5-6	17	many	NA	CASSLLAIRMGTDTQYF	TGTGCCAGCAGCTTGTTGGCTATTCGGATGGGCACAGATACGCAGTATTTT
TRBJ2-2	TRBV9	13	NA	NA	CASSARNTGELFF	TGTGCCAGCAGCGCCAGAAACACCGGGGAGCTGTTTTTT
TRBJ1-2	TRBV5-5	19	NA	NA	CASSTPPHVADSRVKGYTF	TGTGCCAGCAGCACACCCCCCCACGTGGCGGACTCCAGGGTTAAGGGCTACACCTTC
TRBJ2-7	TRBV20-1	14	many	TRBD2	CSAGLAGPSYEQYF	TGCAGTGCTGGACTAGCGGGGCCCTCCTACGAGCAGTACTTC
TRBJ2-7	TRBV20-1	11	few	NA	CSARVATEQYF	TGCAGTGCTAGAGTTGCAACCGAGCAGTACTTC
TRBJ1-1	TRBV18	12	many	NA	CASSPMGQEAFF	TGTGCCAGCTCACCAATGGGGCAGGAAGCTTTCTTT
TRBJ2-3	TRBV20-1	16	many	NA	CSASSSTGSGTDTQYF	TGCAGTGCTAGTTCTTCGACGGGGAGCGGAACAGATACGCAGTATTTT
TRBJ2-6	TRBV12-3/TRBV12-4	15	few	NA	CASSLSGLGANVLTF	TGTGCCAGCAGTTTATCAGGGTTAGGGGCCAACGTCCTGACTTTC
TRBJ2-7	TRBV4-1	15	many	NA	CASSQDLGPGYEQYF	TGCGCCAGCAGCCAAGATCTTGGACCAGGGTACGAGCAGTACTTC
TRBJ2-5	TRBV7-6	15	many	NA	CASSFRDPPHTTQYF	TGTGCCAGCAGCTTCCGTGACCCCCCCCACACGACCCAGTACTTC
TRBJ1-1	TRBV29-1	12	many	NA	CSVGSGNTEAFF	TGCAGCGTTGGATCAGGTAACACTGAAGCTTTCTTT
TRBJ1-1	TRBV6-6	16	many	TRBD1	CASSTPLTGGDTEAFF	TGTGCCAGCAGTACTCCCCTCACAGGGGGCGACACTGAAGCTTTCTTT
TRBJ2-3	TRBV9	18	many	TRBD2	CASSPYSGRSTPGDTQYF	TGTGCCAGCAGCCCCTACAGCGGGAGATCCACCCCGGGAGATACGCAGTATTTT